This is a list of T cell receptor beta chains from one sample in a study of blood T cell repertoires in COVID-19. Clones were sequenced by immunoSEQ multiplex PCR, and TCRdb holds only the in-frame ones, with some missing. The sample holds roughly 70,000 clones, more than 90% seen once. Input material: peripheral blood. These receptors all come from a human donor with active COVID-19. The donor label of this sample is uncertain. Both conserved end residues are part of each CDR3. D genes are given only for firm matches. Expanded clones get a size class; other rows say once, few or many, or leave the size out.

V,J,size,D,DNA,CDR3
TRBV28,TRBJ1-4,-,-,TGTGCCAGCGGTTACAGGGAAAAACTGTTTTTT,CASGYREKLFF
TRBV11-2,TRBJ2-2,few,TRBD2,TGTGCCAGCAGACGTCCCGGGACTAAGAACACCGGGGAGCTGTTTTTT,CASRRPGTKNTGELFF
TRBV6-5,TRBJ2-5,-,TRBD2,TGTGCCAGCAGGGGGCATACTAGCGACCAAGAGACCCAGTACTTC,CASRGHTSDQETQYF
TRBV5-1,TRBJ2-3,-,TRBD2,TGCGCCAGCAGCTTGCGGGGGGGCTCAGATACGCAGTATTTT,CASSLRGGSDTQYF
TRBV6-5,TRBJ2-1,-,-,TGTGCCAGCAGTACCCGGGTCCTCTACAATGAGCAGTTCTTC,CASSTRVLYNEQFF
TRBV2,TRBJ1-5,few,TRBD1,TGTGCCACCCGGCGGGCAGGGGGCTTGGATCAGCCCCAGCATTTT,CATRRAGGLDQPQHF
TRBV5-1,TRBJ2-7,-,-,TGCGCCAGCAGCCGACAGTACTCCGGCGACGAGCAGTACTTC,CASSRQYSGDEQYF
TRBV5-6,TRBJ1-4,-,TRBD1,TGTGCCAGCAGCTCCCAGGGGGTCCCTAATGAAAAACTGTTTTTT,CASSSQGVPNEKLFF
TRBV15,TRBJ2-5,-,TRBD1,TGTGCCACCAGCAGGAGACAGGGACAGACCCAGTACTTC,CATSRRQGQTQYF
TRBV3-1/TRBV3-2,TRBJ2-3,-,TRBD1,TGTGCCAGCAGCCAACCCTGGACAGGGGGAGGCACAGATACGCAGTATTTT,CASSQPWTGGGTDTQYF
TRBV5-1,TRBJ1-4,-,-,TGCGCCAGCAGCTTGAGGGAGGGGGAAAAACTGTTTTTT,CASSLREGEKLFF
TRBV5-1,TRBJ1-3,-,-,TGCGCCAGCACGGGTGGAAACACCATATATTTT,CASTGGNTIYF
TRBV7-9,TRBJ1-5,-,TRBD1,TGTGCCAGCAGCTTAGAGGGACAGGACAATCAGCCCCAGCATTTT,CASSLEGQDNQPQHF
TRBV7-2,TRBJ1-2,-,TRBD1,TGTGCCAGCAGCTTAGCGGGACAGAACTATGGCTACACCTTC,CASSLAGQNYGYTF
TRBV9,TRBJ1-1,-,-,TGTGCCAGCAGCGTAAAGACGGGGGGCACTGAAGCTTTCTTT,CASSVKTGGTEAFF
TRBV7-8,TRBJ1-5,-,TRBD1,TGTGCCAGCAGCTTAGCCCGACAGGGAGGTCAGCCCCAGCATTTT,CASSLARQGGQPQHF